This T cell receptor (beta chain) was sequenced during a study of patients and donors after allogeneic stem cell transplantation. The CDR3 is made up of 15 amino acids. The ends lost 0 bases at V and 3 bases at J; junction bases unmatched: 3. Germline V gene lookup returns CDR1 SGDLS and CDR2 YYNGEE. Using its own MiXCR run on the RT-PCR reads, TCRdb lists one record per CDR3 protein. The top ten clones hold 5% to 6.5% of a sample with about a million distinct CDR3 sequences, approximately 18% of them seen once. The chain links TRBV9 to TRBJ2-7, with 10 positions matching TRBD2. Sequencing was done on a sample of blood, either unsorted or a sorted T cell fraction (not recorded which). The receptor comes from a human donor who was either an allogeneic HSCT recipient or a stem cell or donor lymphocyte infusion donor (not recorded which). It is not recorded whose cells these are; they may come from a transplant donor. CDR3 nucleotide sequence: TGTGCCAGCAGCGTAGGAAGGACTAGCGGCTACGAGCAGTACTTC. It translates to CASSVGRTSGYEQYF.